Below, one TCR beta chain is given with its context. What it binds is not known. At one of its ends the junction is not consistent with the germline gene, which may arise from a read error. There are 17 residues in the CDR3. Time point reported: persistent/refractory GD, antithyroid drugs over 5 years with positive TRAb. RNA from PBMCs was the source of the TCR library. Collection of peripheral blood (nine milliliters) was done using EDTA tubes. Arm-PCR of CDR3 regions and iRepertoire HTBI primers were the basis on which TCR beta libraries were built. TCRdb reprocessed the multiplex PCR reads via MiXCR and lists one record per CDR3 protein. Of 500,000 to 700,000 distinct CDR3 sequences listed, 25% to 35% were seen once; the top ten hold around 40%. This record comes from a study of regulatory T cells in long-lasting Graves disease. Study background: The study counted Graves' disease as persistent given over 5 years of antithyroid drugs and positive TSH receptor antibodies. General study results and limits: A greater number of public clonotypes (2,741) was shared by persistent patients than by new patients (about 890). Persistent-disease Graves' patients showed less TCR diversity than new cases.

The receptor was isolated from a female donor with Graves disease. The V call is TRBV12-3 or TRBV12-4, the J call TRBJ1-1, with D possibly TRBD1 on 6 matching bases. The material was peripheral blood mononuclear cells (PBMCs), obtained when the disease was refractory, from a patient treated with antithyroid drugs. The DNA of the CDR3 is TGTGCCAGCAGGGGAGTGGACAGCTTCCTTATGAACACTGAAGCTTCCTTT. Amino acid sequence: CASRGVDSFLMNTEASF.